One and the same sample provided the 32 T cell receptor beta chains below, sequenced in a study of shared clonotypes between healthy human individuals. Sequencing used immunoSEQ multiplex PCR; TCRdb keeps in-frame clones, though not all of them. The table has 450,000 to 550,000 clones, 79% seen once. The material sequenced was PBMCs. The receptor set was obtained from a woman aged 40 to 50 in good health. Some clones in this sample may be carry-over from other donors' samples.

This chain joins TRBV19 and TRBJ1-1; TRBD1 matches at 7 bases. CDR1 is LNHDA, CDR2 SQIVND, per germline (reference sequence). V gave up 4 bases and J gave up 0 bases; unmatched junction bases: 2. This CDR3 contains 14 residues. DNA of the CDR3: TGTGCCAGTAGTAGACAGGGAATGAACACTGAAGCTTTCTTT. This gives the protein CASSRQGMNTEAFF.

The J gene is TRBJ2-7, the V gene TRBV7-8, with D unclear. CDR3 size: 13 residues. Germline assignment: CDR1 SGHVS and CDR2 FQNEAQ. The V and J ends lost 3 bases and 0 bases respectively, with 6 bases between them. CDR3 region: CASSFRSSYEQYF. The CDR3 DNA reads TGTGCCAGCAGCTTCAGGAGCTCCTACGAGCAGTACTTC.

The CDR3 DNA reads as TGTGCCAGCAGTCAGGGGGGCTATAGCAATCAGCCCCAGCATTTT. Translating it yields CASSQGGYSNQPQHF. V is TRBV2 and J is TRBJ1-5; 7 nucleotides match TRBD1. The ends lost 5 bases at V and 0 bases at J; junction bases unmatched: 4. The CDR3 is 15 amino acids. CDR1 is SNHLY, CDR2 FYNNEI, per germline.

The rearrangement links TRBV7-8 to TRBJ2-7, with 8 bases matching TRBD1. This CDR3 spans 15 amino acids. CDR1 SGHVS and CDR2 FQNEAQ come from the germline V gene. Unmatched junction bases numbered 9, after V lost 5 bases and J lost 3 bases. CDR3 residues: CASSPSPTGGYEQYF. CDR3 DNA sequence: TGTGCCAGCAGCCCTAGCCCAACAGGGGGCTACGAGCAGTACTTC.

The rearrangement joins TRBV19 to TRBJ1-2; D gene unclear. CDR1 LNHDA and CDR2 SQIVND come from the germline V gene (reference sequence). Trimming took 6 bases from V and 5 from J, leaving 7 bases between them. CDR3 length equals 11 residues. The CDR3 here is CASRSVYGYTF. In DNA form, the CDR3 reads TGTGCCAGTAGGTCCGTTTATGGCTACACCTTC.

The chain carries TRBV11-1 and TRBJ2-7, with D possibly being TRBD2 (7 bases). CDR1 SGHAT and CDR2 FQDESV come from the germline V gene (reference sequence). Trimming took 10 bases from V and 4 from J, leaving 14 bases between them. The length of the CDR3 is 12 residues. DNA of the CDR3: TGTGCCACCCGCGGGGGCAATTACGAGCAGTACTTC. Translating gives CATRGGNYEQYF.

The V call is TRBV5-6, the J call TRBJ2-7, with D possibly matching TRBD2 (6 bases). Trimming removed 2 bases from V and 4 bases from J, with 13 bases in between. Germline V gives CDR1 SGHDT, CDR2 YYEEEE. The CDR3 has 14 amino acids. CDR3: CASSFTGSRYEQYF. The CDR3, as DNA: TGTGCCAGCAGCTTCACCGGGAGCAGGTACGAGCAGTACTTC.

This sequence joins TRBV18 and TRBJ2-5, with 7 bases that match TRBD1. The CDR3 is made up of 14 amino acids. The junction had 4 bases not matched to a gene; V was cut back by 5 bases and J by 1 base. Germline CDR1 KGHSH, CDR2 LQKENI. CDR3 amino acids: CASSRTGFQETQYF. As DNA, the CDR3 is TGTGCCAGCTCAAGGACAGGATTCCAAGAGACCCAGTACTTC.

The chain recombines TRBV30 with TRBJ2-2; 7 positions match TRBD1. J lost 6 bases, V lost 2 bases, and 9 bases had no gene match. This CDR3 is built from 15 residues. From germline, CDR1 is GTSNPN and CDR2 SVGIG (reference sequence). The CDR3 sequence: CAWSKLTGLAGELFF. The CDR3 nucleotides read TGTGCCTGGAGTAAGCTGACAGGGTTAGCCGGGGAGCTGTTTTTT.

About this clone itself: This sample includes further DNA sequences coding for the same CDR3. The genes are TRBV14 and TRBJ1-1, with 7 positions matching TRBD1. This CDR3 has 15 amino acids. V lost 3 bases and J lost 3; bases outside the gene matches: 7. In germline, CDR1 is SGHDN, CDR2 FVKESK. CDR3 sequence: CASSHPRQGDTEAFF. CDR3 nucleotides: TGTGCCAGCAGCCATCCCCGGCAGGGGGACACTGAAGCTTTCTTT.

The CDR3 region has the DNA TGTGCCAGCACTGCCTTGGGGCAGGGGTTCAACGAGCAGTACTTC. Protein: CASTALGQGFNEQYF. The chain joins TRBV28 to TRBJ2-7; weak D call: TRBD1 (6 bases). V was trimmed by 7 bases and J by 5 bases, leaving 21 bases between them. From germline, CDR1 is MDHEN and CDR2 SYDVKM. This CDR3 comprises 15 residues.

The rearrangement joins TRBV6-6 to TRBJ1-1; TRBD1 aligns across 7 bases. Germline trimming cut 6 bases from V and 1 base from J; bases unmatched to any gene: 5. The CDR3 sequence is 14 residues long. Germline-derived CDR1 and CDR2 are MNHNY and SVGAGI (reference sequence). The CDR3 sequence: CASSPYRGNTEAFF. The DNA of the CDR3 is TGTGCCAGCAGCCCATACAGGGGGAACACTGAAGCTTTCTTT.

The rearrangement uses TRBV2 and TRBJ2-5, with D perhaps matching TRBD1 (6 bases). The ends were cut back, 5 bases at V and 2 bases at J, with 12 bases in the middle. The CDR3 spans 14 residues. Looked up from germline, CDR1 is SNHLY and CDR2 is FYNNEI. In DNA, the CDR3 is TGTGCCAGCAGTTCACAGGGTTGGCAAGAGACCCAGTACTTC. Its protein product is CASSSQGWQETQYF.

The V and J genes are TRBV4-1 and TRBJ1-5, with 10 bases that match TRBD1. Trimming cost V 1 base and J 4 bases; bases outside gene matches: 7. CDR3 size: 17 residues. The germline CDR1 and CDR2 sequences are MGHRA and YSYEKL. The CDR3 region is CASSQGIRTGGNQPQHF. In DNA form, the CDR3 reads TGCGCCAGCAGCCAAGGTATTAGGACAGGGGGAAATCAGCCCCAGCATTTT.

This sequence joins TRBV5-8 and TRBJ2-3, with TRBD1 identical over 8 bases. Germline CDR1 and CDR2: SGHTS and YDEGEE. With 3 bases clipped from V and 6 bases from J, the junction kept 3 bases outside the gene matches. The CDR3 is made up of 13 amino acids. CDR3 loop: CASSYRGADTQYF. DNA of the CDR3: TGTGCCAGCAGCTACAGGGGGGCGGATACGCAGTATTTT.

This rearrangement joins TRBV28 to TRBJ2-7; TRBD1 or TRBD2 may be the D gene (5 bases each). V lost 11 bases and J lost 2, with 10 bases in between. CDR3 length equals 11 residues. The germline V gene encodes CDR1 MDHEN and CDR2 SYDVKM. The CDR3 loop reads CAEGRPYEQYF. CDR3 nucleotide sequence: TGTGCCGAGGGACGACCCTACGAGCAGTACTTC.

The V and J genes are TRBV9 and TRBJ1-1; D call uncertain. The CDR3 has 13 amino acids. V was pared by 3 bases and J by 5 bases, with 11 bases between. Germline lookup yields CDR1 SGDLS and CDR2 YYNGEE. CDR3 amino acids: CASSGRAGTEAFF. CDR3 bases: TGTGCCAGCAGCGGGAGGGCGGGGACTGAAGCTTTCTTT.

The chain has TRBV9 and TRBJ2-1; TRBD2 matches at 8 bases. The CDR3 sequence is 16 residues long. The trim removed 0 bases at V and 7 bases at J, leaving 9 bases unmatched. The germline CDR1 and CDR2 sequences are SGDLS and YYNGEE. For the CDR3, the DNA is TGTGCCAGCAGCGTAGTTGTCGGGACTAGTGTAAATGAGCAGTTCTTC. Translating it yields CASSVVVGTSVNEQFF.

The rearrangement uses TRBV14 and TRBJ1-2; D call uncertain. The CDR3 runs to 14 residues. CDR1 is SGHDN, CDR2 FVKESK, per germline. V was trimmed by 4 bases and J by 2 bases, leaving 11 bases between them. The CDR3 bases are TGTGCCAGCAGCCCTCGGGCGTCGAACTATGGCTACACCTTC. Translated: CASSPRASNYGYTF.

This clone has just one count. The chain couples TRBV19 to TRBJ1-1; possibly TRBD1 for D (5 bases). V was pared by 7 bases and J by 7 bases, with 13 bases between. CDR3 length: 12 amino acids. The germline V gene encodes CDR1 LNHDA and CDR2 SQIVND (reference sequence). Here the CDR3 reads CASKRGTGEAFF. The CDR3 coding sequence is TGTGCCAGTAAGAGGGGCACCGGTGAAGCTTTCTTT.

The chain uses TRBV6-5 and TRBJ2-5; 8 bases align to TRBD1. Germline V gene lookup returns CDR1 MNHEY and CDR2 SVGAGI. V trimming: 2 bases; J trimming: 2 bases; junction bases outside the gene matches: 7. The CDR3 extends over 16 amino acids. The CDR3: CASSYGGTGTQETQYF. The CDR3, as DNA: TGTGCCAGCAGTTACGGCGGGACAGGTACACAAGAGACCCAGTACTTC.

The CDR3: CASSVSGGGLNEQFF. DNA for the CDR3: TGTGCCAGCAGCGTATCAGGTGGGGGGCTCAATGAGCAGTTCTTC. The chain joins TRBV9 to TRBJ2-1; D might be TRBD1 or TRBD2, each matching 6 bases. Germline lookup yields CDR1 SGDLS and CDR2 YYNGEE. The CDR3 is made up of 15 amino acids. Deletions cut 1 base from V and 6 bases from J, with 14 bases between.

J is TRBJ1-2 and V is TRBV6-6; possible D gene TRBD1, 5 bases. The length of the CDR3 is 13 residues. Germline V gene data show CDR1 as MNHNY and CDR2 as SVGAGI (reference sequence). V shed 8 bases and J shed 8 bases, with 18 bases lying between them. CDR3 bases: TGTGCCAGCCAAAGGGGTTCTACGGACGGCTACACCTTC. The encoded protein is CASQRGSTDGYTF.

For the CDR3, the DNA is TGTGCCAGCAGCTGGTCACAGGGGCAGCCCCAGCATTTT. Encoded protein: CASSWSQGQPQHF. V gene TRBV7-2 combines with J gene TRBJ1-5; 7 bases line up with TRBD1. The CDR3 sequence is 13 residues long. After removal of 4 bases from V and 7 bases from J, the junction contained 4 bases not matched to a gene. Germline CDR1 reads SGHTA; CDR2 reads FQGNSA.

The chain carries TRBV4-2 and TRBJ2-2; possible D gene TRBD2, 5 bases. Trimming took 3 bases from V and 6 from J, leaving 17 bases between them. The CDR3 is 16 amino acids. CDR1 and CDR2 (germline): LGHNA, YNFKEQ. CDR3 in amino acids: CASSQALEPRSGELFF. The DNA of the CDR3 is TGTGCCAGCAGCCAGGCACTAGAGCCAAGGTCCGGGGAGCTGTTTTTT.

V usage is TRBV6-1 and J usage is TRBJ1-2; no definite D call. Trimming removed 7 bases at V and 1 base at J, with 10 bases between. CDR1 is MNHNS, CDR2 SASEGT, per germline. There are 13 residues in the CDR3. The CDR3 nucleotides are TGTGCCAGCAAATTCGGGAGTAACTATGGCTACACCTTC. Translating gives CASKFGSNYGYTF.

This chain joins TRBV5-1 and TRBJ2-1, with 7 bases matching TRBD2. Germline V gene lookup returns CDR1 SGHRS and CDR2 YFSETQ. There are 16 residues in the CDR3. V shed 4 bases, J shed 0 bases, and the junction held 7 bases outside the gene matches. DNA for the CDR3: TGCGCCAGCAGCCCTCGACTAGCCCGCTCCTACAATGAGCAGTTCTTC. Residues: CASSPRLARSYNEQFF.

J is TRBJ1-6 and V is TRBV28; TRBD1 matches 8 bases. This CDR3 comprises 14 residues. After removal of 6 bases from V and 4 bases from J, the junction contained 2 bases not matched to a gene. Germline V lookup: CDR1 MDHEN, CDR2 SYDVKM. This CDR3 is CASRRQGYNSPLHF. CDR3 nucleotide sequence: TGTGCCAGCAGGCGACAGGGGTATAATTCACCCCTCCACTTT.

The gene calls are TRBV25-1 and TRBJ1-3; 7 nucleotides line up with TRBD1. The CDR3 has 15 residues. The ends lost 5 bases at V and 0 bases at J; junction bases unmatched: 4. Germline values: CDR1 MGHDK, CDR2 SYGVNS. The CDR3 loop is CASSRGGLSGNTIYF. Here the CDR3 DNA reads TGTGCCAGCAGTAGAGGGGGCCTCTCTGGAAACACCATATATTTT.

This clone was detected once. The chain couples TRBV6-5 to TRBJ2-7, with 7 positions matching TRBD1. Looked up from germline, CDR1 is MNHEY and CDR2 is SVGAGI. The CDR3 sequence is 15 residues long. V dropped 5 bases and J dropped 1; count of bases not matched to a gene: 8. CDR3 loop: CASSTYRGGSYEQYF. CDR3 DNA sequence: TGTGCCAGCAGTACCTACAGGGGTGGGTCCTACGAGCAGTACTTC.

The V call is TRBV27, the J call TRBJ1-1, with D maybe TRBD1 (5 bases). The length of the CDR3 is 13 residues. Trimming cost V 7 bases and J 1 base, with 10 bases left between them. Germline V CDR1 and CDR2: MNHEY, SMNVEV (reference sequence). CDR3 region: CASTMGQNTEAFF. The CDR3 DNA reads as TGTGCCAGCACAATGGGGCAGAACACTGAAGCTTTCTTT.

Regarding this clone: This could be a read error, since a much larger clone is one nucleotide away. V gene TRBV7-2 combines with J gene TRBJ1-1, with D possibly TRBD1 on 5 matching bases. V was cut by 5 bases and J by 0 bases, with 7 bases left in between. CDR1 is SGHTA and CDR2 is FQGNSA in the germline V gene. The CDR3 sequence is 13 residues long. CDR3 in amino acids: CASSGQLNTEAFF. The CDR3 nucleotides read TGTGCCAGCAGCGGACAACTGAACACTGAAGCTTTCTTT.